Below, 30 T cell receptor beta chains from the same sample are listed, as sequenced in a study of T cells after posttransplantation cyclophosphamide. Sampled 1 year posttransplant, controls received myeloablative marrow transplants, methotrexate and a calcineurin inhibitor. TCRdb keeps only in-frame clones here, not all; method: immunoSEQ multiplex PCR. The sample lists several thousand clones, approximately 70% occurring once. The material sequenced was PBMCs, taken 321 days after allogeneic stem cell transplant with calcineurin inhibitor and methotrexate. The receptors stem from a female patient in her forties or fifties who received an allogeneic stem cell transplant from an unrelated donor, was CMV-positive, and had acute and chronic GVHD. Part of the T cells may come from the graft donor.

The rearrangement uses TRBV5-1 and TRBJ2-1, with 7 bases matching TRBD2. CDR1 is SGHRS, CDR2 YFSETQ, per germline. The CDR3 loop spans 17 amino acids. The trim removed 1 base at V and 5 bases at J, leaving 12 bases unmatched. In DNA form, the CDR3 reads TGCGCCAGCAGCTTGTTCGAATCGAGCGGGACTCACAATGAGCAGTTCTTC. Translated: CASSLFESSGTHNEQFF.

Comments on this clone: A far larger clone is off by one base, so a read error is likely. The chain recombines TRBV13 with TRBJ2-7, with TRBD1 identical over 7 bases. Germline CDR1 PRHDT, CDR2 FYEKMQ (reference sequence). The CDR3 covers 14 residues. J lost 4 bases, V lost 5 bases, and 8 bases had no gene match. The CDR3 protein is CASSHRDSPYEQYF. In nucleotides, the CDR3 is TGTGCCAGCAGCCACCGGGACAGTCCTTACGAGCAGTACTTC.

This clone turned up a few times. The rearrangement joins TRBV28 to TRBJ2-3, with D possibly TRBD1 on 5 matching bases. In germline, CDR1 is MDHEN, CDR2 SYDVKM. Deletions cut 2 bases from V and 0 bases from J, with 9 bases between. The CDR3 totals 15 residues. CDR3 protein: CASSLIQGSTDTQYF. CDR3 coding DNA: TGTGCCAGCAGTTTAATCCAGGGAAGCACAGATACGCAGTATTTT.

This sequence joins TRBV9 and TRBJ2-3; TRBD2 matches at 7 bases. The J segment lost 2 bases and the V segment lost 3 bases, leaving 6 bases of the junction unmatched. CDR1 is SGDLS, CDR2 YYNGEE, per germline. This CDR3 has 15 residues. The CDR3 loop is CASSESGNPTDTQYF. The CDR3 DNA is TGTGCCAGCAGCGAAAGCGGGAACCCCACAGATACGCAGTATTTT.

This clone was recorded only once. The chain employs TRBV6-6 and TRBJ2-5; 8 positions agree with TRBD1. The J call is doubtful: the DNA matches TRBJ2-7 better. The CDR3 extends over 13 amino acids. The germline V gene encodes CDR1 MNHNY and CDR2 SVGAGI (reference sequence). CDR3 nucleotides: TGTGCCAGCAGTCGGGACAGGTCCTACGAGCAGTACTTC. The encoded protein is CASSRDRSYEQYF.

This clone was found a few times. The V and J genes are TRBV6-6 and TRBJ2-7, with TRBD1 matching over 8 bases. Germline V gene data show CDR1 as MNHNY and CDR2 as SVGAGI (reference sequence). The CDR3 spans 15 residues. J lost 1 base, V lost 2 bases, and 4 bases had no gene match. This chain's CDR3 is CASSYLQGVSYEQYF. For the CDR3, the DNA is TGTGCCAGCAGTTACCTACAGGGGGTTTCCTACGAGCAGTACTTC.

The chain has TRBV6-1 and TRBJ2-1; tentative D call: TRBD2 (5 bases). V was shortened by 1 base and J by 3 bases, with 13 bases between the two germline ends. Germline lookup yields CDR1 MNHNS and CDR2 SASEGT. This CDR3 has 16 amino acids. CDR3 sequence reads: CASSEGEGRSYNEQFF. In nucleotides, the CDR3 is TGTGCCAGCAGTGAAGGGGAAGGGAGAAGCTACAATGAGCAGTTCTTC.

The chain couples TRBV7-2 to TRBJ1-6, with TRBD1 matching 10 bases. Per germline, CDR1 SGHTA and CDR2 FQGNSA. After removal of 4 bases from V and 6 bases from J, the junction contained 6 bases not matched to a gene. The CDR3 is 16 amino acids. CDR3 sequence reads: CASSYRDRGPNSPLHF. CDR3 DNA: TGTGCCAGCAGCTATCGGGACAGGGGCCCTAATTCACCCCTCCACTTT.

The chain couples TRBV6-1 to TRBJ1-1, with 7 bases identical to TRBD1. This CDR3 region has 20 residues. Germline CDR1 is MNHNS and CDR2 is SASEGT. J lost 0 bases, V lost 0 bases, and 16 bases had no gene match. CDR3 loop: CASSEAWQGESDYLNTEAFF. The CDR3 DNA is TGTGCCAGCAGTGAAGCGTGGCAGGGGGAAAGCGACTACCTGAACACTGAAGCTTTCTTT.

This chain links TRBV27 with TRBJ1-1; TRBD1 is a possible D gene (6 bases). V gave up 4 bases and J gave up 5 bases, with 20 bases separating them. The CDR3 loop spans 16 amino acids. Germline-derived CDR1 and CDR2 are MNHEY and SMNVEV (reference sequence). CDR3 residues: CASSSVPGDGRTEAFF. The CDR3 coding sequence is TGTGCCAGCAGTTCCGTTCCAGGGGACGGAAGGACTGAAGCTTTCTTT.

The J gene is TRBJ2-2, the V gene TRBV6-5; D unclear. V was cut by 6 bases and J by 6 bases, with 14 bases left in between. The CDR3 sequence is 14 residues long. The germline CDR1 and CDR2 sequences are MNHEY and SVGAGI. CDR3 DNA sequence: TGTGCCAGCAGGGCGCCTGTAACAGCCGGGGAGCTGTTTTTT. Its protein is CASRAPVTAGELFF.

The chain links TRBV11-2 to TRBJ1-3; TRBD1 matches 7 bases. The CDR3 is made up of 16 amino acids. Trimming at V came to 5 bases and at J to 0 bases, leaving 7 bases not matched to a gene. Germline V gene lookup returns CDR1 SGHAT and CDR2 FQNNGV. This chain's CDR3 is CASSLDRINSGNTIYF. Here the CDR3 DNA reads TGTGCCAGCAGCCTGGACAGGATAAACTCTGGAAACACCATATATTTT.

This sequence joins TRBV5-1 and TRBJ2-3; 8 bases are shared with TRBD2. V was clipped by 0 bases and J by 3 bases; unmatched bases: 9. The CDR3 is made up of 17 amino acids. Germline-derived CDR1 and CDR2 are SGHRS and YFSETQ. CDR3 sequence (DNA): TGCGCCAGCAGCTTGGCGGTTGCGGGGGGTGGTACAGATACGCAGTATTTT. Protein product: CASSLAVAGGGTDTQYF.

The rearrangement links TRBV5-6 to TRBJ1-2, with D possibly being TRBD1 (6 bases). CDR3 size: 14 residues. V dropped 4 bases and J dropped 4 bases, with 14 bases sitting between them. The germline CDR1 and CDR2 sequences are SGHDT and YYEEEE. CDR3 region: CASSPKGDLYGYTF. Written as DNA, the CDR3 is TGTGCCAGCAGCCCCAAGGGGGATCTCTATGGCTACACCTTC.

The gene calls are TRBV27 and TRBJ2-3, with TRBD1 matching over 8 bases. J was trimmed by 4 bases and V by 5 bases; bases with no gene match: 17. Germline lookup yields CDR1 MNHEY and CDR2 SMNVEV (reference sequence). This CDR3 region has 18 residues. The CDR3 DNA reads TGTGCCAGCAGTCCCCCGAGCATAGCTCCACAGGGGGCAGATACGCAGTATTTT. This gives the protein CASSPPSIAPQGADTQYF.

The rearrangement joins TRBV5-1 to TRBJ2-7; TRBD2 might be the D (5 bases). Deletions cut 4 bases from V and 12 bases from J, with 20 bases between. The CDR3 runs 13 residues. The germline CDR1 and CDR2 sequences are SGHRS and YFSETQ. CDR3 DNA: TGCGCCAGCAGCCCAGAGGACTCTTGGTGGCGGTACTTC. Encoded protein: CASSPEDSWWRYF.

This clone has more than one count but fewer than ten. The genes are TRBV28 and TRBJ2-2, with a possible D match to TRBD1 (7 bases). Germline CDR1 reads MDHEN; CDR2 reads SYDVKM. Between the trimmed V and J ends, which lost 3 bases and 3 bases, there was a span of 14 bases. The CDR3 is made up of 16 amino acids. The CDR3 nucleotides read TGTGCCAGCAGTTTGGAGGGGGCGCGGTACACCGGGGAGCTGTTTTTT. It translates to CASSLEGARYTGELFF.

V and J are TRBV28 and TRBJ1-2; possibly TRBD1 for D (5 bases). Germline CDR1 and CDR2: MDHEN and SYDVKM. Trimming shortened V by 4 bases and J by 4 bases, and 19 bases separated the two germline ends. The CDR3 consists of 16 residues. CDR3 coding DNA: TGTGCCAGCAGTTCCGCAACCTGGGGCAGCCGCTATGGCTACACCTTC. It translates to CASSSATWGSRYGYTF.

This chain joins TRBV19 and TRBJ2-2; 16 bases are a match to TRBD2. Germline CDR1 and CDR2: LNHDA and SQIVND (reference sequence). The CDR3 contains 19 residues. J was trimmed by 0 bases and V by 6 bases; bases with no gene match: 7. The CDR3 sequence is CASSPGLAGGRSNTGELFF. The CDR3 bases are TGTGCCAGTAGCCCGGGACTAGCGGGAGGGCGATCGAACACCGGGGAGCTGTTTTTT.

The CDR3 protein is CASYHRGRTISGQYF. CDR3 nucleotides: TGTGCCAGCTACCACCGGGGGAGAACGATAAGCGGGCAGTACTTC. The rearrangement links TRBV28 to TRBJ2-7, with TRBD2 as a possible D gene (6 bases). The germline V and J ends were trimmed by 8 bases and 9 bases, with 26 bases remaining between them. The germline V gene has CDR1 MDHEN and CDR2 SYDVKM. This CDR3 is built from 15 residues.

This clone was recorded once. The chain employs TRBV14 and TRBJ2-3; 10 positions match TRBD2. Germline V lookup: CDR1 SGHDN, CDR2 FVKESK. Unmatched junction bases numbered 6, after V lost 1 base and J lost 2 bases. The CDR3 length is 17 residues. The CDR3 spells CASSQVAGLAVTDTQYF. DNA for the CDR3: TGTGCCAGCAGCCAAGTTGCTGGACTAGCGGTCACAGATACGCAGTATTTT.

The rearrangement links TRBV18 to TRBJ2-7, with 13 bases that match TRBD2. The CDR3 loop spans 16 amino acids. V trimming: 2 bases; J trimming: 4 bases; junction bases outside the gene matches: 5. Germline CDR1 and CDR2: KGHSH and LQKENI. CDR3 protein: CASSPSTSGRAYEQYF. The CDR3 nucleotides read TGTGCCAGCTCACCAAGTACTAGCGGGAGGGCTTACGAGCAGTACTTC.

The table lists this clone with a few counts. J is TRBJ2-2 and V is TRBV5-4; possible D gene TRBD2, 5 bases. CDR1 is SGHNT and CDR2 is YYREEE in the germline V gene (reference sequence). The CDR3 length is 15 residues. The V end was cut by 2 bases, the J end by 3 bases, with 11 bases between. CDR3 DNA: TGTGCCAGCAGCTTACGGGAACTGGACACCGGGGAGCTGTTTTTT. Translation: CASSLRELDTGELFF.

The chain recombines TRBV6-5 with TRBJ2-7; D is possibly TRBD1 or TRBD2 (7 bases each). Germline-derived CDR1 and CDR2 are MNHEY and SVGAGI. V gave up 10 bases and J gave up 3 bases, with 19 bases separating them. The CDR3 has 14 amino acids. For the CDR3, the DNA is TGTGCCATCAGGGGGGGAGAGGTTGGCTACGAGCAGTACTTC. It yields the protein CAIRGGEVGYEQYF.

This clone was found once. Here the CDR3 DNA reads TGTGCCATCAGTGACCGACTAGCGGGACCAGATACGCAGTATTTT. Amino acid sequence: CAISDRLAGPDTQYF. The chain couples TRBV10-3 to TRBJ2-3; TRBD2 aligns across 11 bases. CDR3 length equals 15 residues. Germline V gene sequence: CDR1 ENHRY, CDR2 SYGVKD. V shed 3 bases and J 4 bases; nucleotides not matched to a gene: 3.

The chain recombines TRBV5-1 with TRBJ2-1; TRBD1 matches 9 bases. The V gene's germline CDR1 is SGHRS and CDR2 YFSETQ. CDR3 length equals 15 residues. V shed 0 bases and J 5 bases; nucleotides not matched to a gene: 3. The DNA for the CDR3 is TGCGCCAGCAGCTTGGGACAGGGGGAACACAATGAGCAGTTCTTC. Translated, it gives CASSLGQGEHNEQFF.

The chain has TRBV29-1 and TRBJ2-1, with D perhaps TRBD2 (6 bases). The V end lost 7 bases, the J end lost 6 bases, and 16 bases lay between the germline ends. Germline values: CDR1 SQVTM, CDR2 ANQGSEA. The length of the CDR3 is 13 residues. CDR3 in DNA: TGCAGCGGTGGGGACGCGGGGAGCAATGAGCAGTTCTTC. This gives the protein CSGGDAGSNEQFF.

This clone came up once. This chain joins TRBV5-1 and TRBJ2-5; 8 bases match TRBD1. The CDR3 has 18 amino acids. CDR1 is SGHRS and CDR2 is YFSETQ in the germline V gene. V shed 1 base and J 4 bases; nucleotides not matched to a gene: 15. Here the CDR3 reads CASSLTPPVGQGGETQYF. The CDR3 DNA is TGCGCCAGCAGCTTGACTCCGCCGGTCGGACAGGGCGGAGAGACCCAGTACTTC. Variable domain in full (rest from reference TRBV5-1 and TRBJ2-5): KAGVTQTPRYLIKTRGQQVTLSCSPISGHRSVSWYQQTPGQGLQFLFEYFSETQRNKGNFPGRFSGRQFSNSRSEMNVSTLELGDSALYLCASSLTPPVGQGGETQYFGPGTRLLVL.

The CDR3 bases are TGTGCCAGCAGCCGCCGAGGACACAACACCGGGGAGCTGTTTTTT. This gives the protein CASSRRGHNTGELFF. The chain combines TRBV7-2 with TRBJ2-2, with D perhaps TRBD1 (5 bases). The CDR3 extends over 15 amino acids. The germline V and J ends were trimmed by 5 bases and 2 bases, with 12 bases remaining between them. The germline V gene encodes CDR1 SGHTA and CDR2 FQGNSA.

This clone was found a few times. The chain links TRBV29-1 to TRBJ1-1, with a tentative D call TRBD1 (5 bases). The CDR3 spans 12 residues. Germline V gene data show CDR1 as SQVTM and CDR2 as ANQGSEA. The V and J ends lost 4 bases and 3 bases respectively, with 9 bases between them. In DNA form, the CDR3 reads TGCAGCGTTGGGGTGACAGACACTGAAGCTTTCTTT. This codes for CSVGVTDTEAFF.